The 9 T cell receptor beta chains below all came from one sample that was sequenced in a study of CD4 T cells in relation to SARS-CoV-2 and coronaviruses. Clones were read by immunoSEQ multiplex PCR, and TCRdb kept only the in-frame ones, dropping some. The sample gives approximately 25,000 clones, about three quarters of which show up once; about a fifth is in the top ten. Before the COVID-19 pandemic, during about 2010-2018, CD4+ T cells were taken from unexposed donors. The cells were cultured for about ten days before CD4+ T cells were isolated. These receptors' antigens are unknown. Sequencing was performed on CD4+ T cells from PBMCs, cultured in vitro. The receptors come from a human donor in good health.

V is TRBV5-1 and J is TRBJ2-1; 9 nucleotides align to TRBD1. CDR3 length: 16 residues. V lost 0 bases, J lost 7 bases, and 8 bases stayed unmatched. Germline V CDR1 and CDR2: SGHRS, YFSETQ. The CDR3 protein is CASSLGAGTGRNEQFF. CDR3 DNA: TGCGCCAGCAGCTTGGGGGCGGGGACAGGGAGGAATGAGCAGTTCTTC.

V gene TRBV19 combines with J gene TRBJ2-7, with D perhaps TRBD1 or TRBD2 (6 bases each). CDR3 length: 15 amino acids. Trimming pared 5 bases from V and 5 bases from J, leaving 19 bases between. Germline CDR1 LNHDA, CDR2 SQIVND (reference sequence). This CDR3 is CASSLQPGEVDEQYF. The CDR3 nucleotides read TGTGCCAGTAGTCTACAGCCAGGGGAGGTGGACGAGCAGTACTTC. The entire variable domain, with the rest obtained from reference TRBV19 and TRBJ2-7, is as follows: DGGITQSPKYLFRKEGQNVTLSCEQNLNHDAMYWYRQDPGQGLRLIYYSQIVNDFQKGDIAEGYSVSREKKESFPLTVTSAQKNPTAFYLCASSLQPGEVDEQYFGPGTRLTVT.

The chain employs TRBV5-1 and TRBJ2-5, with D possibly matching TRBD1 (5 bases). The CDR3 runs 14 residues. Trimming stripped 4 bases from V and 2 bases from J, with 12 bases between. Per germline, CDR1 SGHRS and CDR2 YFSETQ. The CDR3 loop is CASSPRAGQETQYF. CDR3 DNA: TGCGCCAGCAGCCCCAGGGCCGGACAAGAGACCCAGTACTTC.

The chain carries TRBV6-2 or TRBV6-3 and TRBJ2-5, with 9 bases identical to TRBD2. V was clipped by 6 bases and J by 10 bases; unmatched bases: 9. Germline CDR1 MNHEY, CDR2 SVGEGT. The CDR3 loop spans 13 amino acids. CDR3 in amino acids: CASSPSGARGQYF. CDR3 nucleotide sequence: TGTGCCAGCAGCCCTAGCGGGGCTCGGGGCCAGTACTTC.

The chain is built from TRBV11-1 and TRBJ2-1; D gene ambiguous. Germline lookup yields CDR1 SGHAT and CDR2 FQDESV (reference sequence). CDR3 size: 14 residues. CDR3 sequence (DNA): TGTGCTACCAGTTCCCCGCCGCCACTACAATGGCAGTTCTTC. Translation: CATSSPPPLQWQFF.

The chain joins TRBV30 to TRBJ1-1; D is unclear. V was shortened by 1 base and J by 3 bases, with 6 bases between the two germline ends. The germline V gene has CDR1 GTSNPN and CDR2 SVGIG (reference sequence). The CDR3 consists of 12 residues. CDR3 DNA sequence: TGTGCCTGGAGTGACAGTTACACTGAAGCTTTCTTT. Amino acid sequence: CAWSDSYTEAFF.

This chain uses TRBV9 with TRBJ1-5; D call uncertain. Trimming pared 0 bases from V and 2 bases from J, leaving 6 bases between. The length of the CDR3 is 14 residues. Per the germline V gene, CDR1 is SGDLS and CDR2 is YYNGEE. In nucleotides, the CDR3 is TGTGCCAGCAGCGTAGAGGGAGGCAATCAGCCCCAGCATTTT. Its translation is CASSVEGGNQPQHF.

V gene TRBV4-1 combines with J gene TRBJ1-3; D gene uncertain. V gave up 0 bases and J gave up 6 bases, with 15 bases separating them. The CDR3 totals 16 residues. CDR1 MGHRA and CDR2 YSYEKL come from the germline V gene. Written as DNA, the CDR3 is TGCGCCAGCAGCCAAGACCAAGATATCGGGGTAAACACCATATATTTT. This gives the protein CASSQDQDIGVNTIYF.

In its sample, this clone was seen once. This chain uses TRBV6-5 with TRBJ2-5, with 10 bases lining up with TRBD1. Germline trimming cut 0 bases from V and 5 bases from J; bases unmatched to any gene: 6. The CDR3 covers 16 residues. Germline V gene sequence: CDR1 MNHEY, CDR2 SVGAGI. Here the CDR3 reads CASSYSSGQGLETQYF. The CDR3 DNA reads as TGTGCCAGCAGTTACTCCTCGGGACAGGGGTTGGAGACCCAGTACTTC.